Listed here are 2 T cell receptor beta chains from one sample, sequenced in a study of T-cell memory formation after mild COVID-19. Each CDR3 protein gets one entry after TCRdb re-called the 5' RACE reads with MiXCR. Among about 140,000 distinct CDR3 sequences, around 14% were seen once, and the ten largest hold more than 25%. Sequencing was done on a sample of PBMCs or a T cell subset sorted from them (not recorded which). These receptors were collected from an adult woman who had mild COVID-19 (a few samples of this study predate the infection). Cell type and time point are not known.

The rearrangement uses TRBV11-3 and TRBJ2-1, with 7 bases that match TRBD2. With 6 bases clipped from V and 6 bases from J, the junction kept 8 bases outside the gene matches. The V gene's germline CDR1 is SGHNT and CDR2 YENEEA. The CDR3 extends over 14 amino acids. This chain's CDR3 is CASRPPGLLNEQFF. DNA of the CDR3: TGTGCCAGCAGGCCCCCGGGACTACTCAATGAGCAGTTCTTC.

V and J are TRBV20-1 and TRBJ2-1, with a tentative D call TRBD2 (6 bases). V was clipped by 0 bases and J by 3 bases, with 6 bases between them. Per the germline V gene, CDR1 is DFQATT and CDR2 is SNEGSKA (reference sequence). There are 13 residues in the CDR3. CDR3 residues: CSARERGYNEQFF. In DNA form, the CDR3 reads TGCAGTGCTAGAGAGCGGGGCTACAATGAGCAGTTCTTC.